A single T cell receptor (beta chain) is shown here with its context. With 4 bases removed from V and 2 bases from J, the gap between germline ends came to 8 bases. CDR1 GTSNPN and CDR2 SVGIG come from the germline V gene (reference sequence). The CDR3 is 13 amino acids. This record belongs to a study of blood T cell repertoires in COVID-19. Study-wide context: Samples taken during acute and convalescent COVID-19 were collected in the United States, Italy and Spain. The analysed material was cDNA or gDNA that came from T cells, B-cell-depleted T cells, or PBMCs.

Sequenced by immunoSEQ multiplex PCR; TCRdb stores in-frame clones only, minus some. The repertoire consists of some 380,000 clones, with about 80% occurring once and the leading ten covering roughly 1.1%. This TCR derives from a human donor with acute or convalescent COVID-19. The donor label of this sample is uncertain. Sequenced material: peripheral blood. V gene TRBV30 combines with J gene TRBJ2-2; the D is unclear. The DNA of the CDR3 is TGTGCCTGGAAAACAGTCAACACCGGGGAGCTGTTTTTT. This gives the protein CAWKTVNTGELFF.